These 11 T cell receptor beta chains were all obtained from the same sample, sequenced in a study of blood T cell repertoires in COVID-19. Only in-frame clones appear in the TCRdb table, and some are missing; sequencing was by immunoSEQ multiplex PCR. The table lists 310,000 or so clones, around four fifths of them singletons. Sequences were obtained from peripheral blood. These receptors were taken from a woman aged 45-65 years with acute or convalescent COVID-19.

The rearrangement joins TRBV3-1 (or the pseudogene TRBV3-2) to TRBJ1-3; D possibly corresponds to TRBD1 (6 bases). The germline V gene encodes CDR1 LGHDT and CDR2 YNNKEL (reference sequence). This CDR3 is 17 amino acids long. Trimming took 5 bases from V and 0 from J, leaving 17 bases between them. CDR3 sequence: CASSTIRQALSGNTIYF. The DNA for the CDR3 is TGTGCCAGCAGCACGATACGACAGGCCCTCTCTGGAAACACCATATATTTT.

This chain joins TRBV30 and TRBJ1-1; D might be TRBD1 (6 bases). The CDR3 is made up of 12 amino acids. Germline assignment: CDR1 GTSNPN and CDR2 SVGIG (reference sequence). Trimming removed 5 bases at V and 4 bases at J, with 11 bases between. CDR3 bases: TGTGCCTGGGACACAGGGCTCACTGAAGCTTTCTTT. Protein product: CAWDTGLTEAFF.

The rearrangement joins TRBV3-1 (or the pseudogene TRBV3-2) to TRBJ2-7; D is perhaps TRBD1 (5 bases). The CDR3 covers 12 residues. Trimming took off 5 bases at V and 7 bases at J, with 12 bases between the two ends. From germline, CDR1 is LGHDT and CDR2 YNNKEL (reference sequence). In DNA, the CDR3 is TGTGCCAGCAGCTCTAGGGGTTGGGAGCAGTACTTC. Translating gives CASSSRGWEQYF.

The gene calls are TRBV2 and TRBJ2-6; no reliable D call. The CDR3 loop spans 15 amino acids. Looked up from germline, CDR1 is SNHLY and CDR2 is FYNNEI. Trimming left V 3 bases short and J 0 bases short, with 6 bases between. The DNA of the CDR3 is TGTGCCAGCAGTGAGTTCAGCTCTGGGGCCAACGTCCTGACTTTC. Its translation is CASSEFSSGANVLTF. Complete variable domain (other parts from reference TRBV2 and TRBJ2-6): EPEVTQTPSHQVTQMGQEVILRCVPISNHLYFYWYRQILGQKVEFLVSFYNNEISEKSEIFDDQFSVERPDGSNFTLKIRSTKLEDSAMYFCASSEFSSGANVLTFGAGSRLTVL.

This chain links TRBV2 with TRBJ1-4; 9 bases are a match to TRBD1. Unmatched junction bases numbered 5, after V lost 5 bases and J lost 7 bases. CDR1 is SNHLY and CDR2 is FYNNEI in the germline V gene. The CDR3 spans 14 residues. CDR3 sequence (DNA): TGTGCCAGCAGTCAGGGACAGGGCGGTGAAAAACTGTTTTTT. Translated: CASSQGQGGEKLFF. The full variable domain, rest sourced from reference TRBV2 and TRBJ1-4, is EPEVTQTPSHQVTQMGQEVILRCVPISNHLYFYWYRQILGQKVEFLVSFYNNEISEKSEIFDDQFSVERPDGSNFTLKIRSTKLEDSAMYFCASSQGQGGEKLFFGSGTQLSVL.

The V and J genes are TRBV11-2 and TRBJ1-4; 7 bases are a match to TRBD1. The CDR3 contains 14 residues. Germline CDR1 is SGHAT and CDR2 is FQNNGV. The ends lost 6 bases at V and 3 bases at J; junction bases unmatched: 4. The CDR3, as DNA: TGTGCCAGCAGACCTAGGGGGCCTAATGAAAAACTGTTTTTT. Its translation: CASRPRGPNEKLFF.

The V gene is TRBV6-6, the J gene TRBJ2-2, with no clear D. CDR1 is MNHNY and CDR2 is SVGAGI in the germline V gene (reference sequence). This CDR3 has 14 amino acids. V was clipped by 0 bases and J by 4 bases, with 6 bases between them. The CDR3 DNA reads as TGTGCCAGCAGTTACTCGGGCGCCACCGGGGAGCTGTTTTTT. Encoded protein: CASSYSGATGELFF.

This rearrangement joins TRBV7-9 to TRBJ1-6; 10 nucleotides agree with TRBD1. Germline lookup yields CDR1 SEHNR and CDR2 FQNEAQ (reference sequence). This CDR3 region has 16 residues. The V segment lost 3 bases and the J segment 6 bases; nucleotides outside the gene matches: 5. The CDR3 reads CASSFSRDRGNSPLHF. Here the CDR3 DNA reads TGTGCCAGCAGCTTCAGTAGGGACAGGGGTAATTCACCCCTCCACTTT.

The chain employs TRBV2 and TRBJ1-5; the D is unclear. The length of the CDR3 is 13 residues. Germline assignment: CDR1 SNHLY and CDR2 FYNNEI. Deletions cut 6 bases from V and 0 bases from J, with 6 bases between. The CDR3 spells CASRRDSNQPQHF. The CDR3 nucleotides read TGTGCCAGCAGACGGGATAGCAATCAGCCCCAGCATTTT.

The chain joins TRBV24-1 to TRBJ2-1; TRBD2 aligns across 9 bases. The J segment lost 2 bases and the V segment lost 5 bases, leaving 0 bases of the junction unmatched. Germline V gene lookup returns CDR1 KGHDR and CDR2 SFDVKD. CDR3 length: 14 amino acids. The CDR3 here is CATSGGGAYNEQFF. CDR3 sequence (DNA): TGTGCCACCAGTGGCGGGGGGGCCTACAATGAGCAGTTCTTC.

The chain recombines TRBV2 with TRBJ1-3; D is ambiguous. V was pared by 3 bases and J by 2 bases, with 11 bases between. The CDR3 is made up of 15 amino acids. Germline V gene lookup returns CDR1 SNHLY and CDR2 FYNNEI. The CDR3 sequence: CASSDGFQAGNTIYF. CDR3 nucleotide sequence: TGTGCCAGCAGTGATGGTTTCCAGGCTGGAAACACCATATATTTT.